A single sample is the source of the 32 T cell receptor beta chains below, sequenced in a study of T cell responses to AZD1222 COVID-19 vaccine. Profiling relied on immunoSEQ multiplex PCR, and the TCRdb table lists in-frame clones only, not all of them. This table holds fewer than 130,000 clones, around 92% found once. Sequenced material: peripheral blood, taken on day 0 of AZD1222 vaccination. The receptors shown here come from an adult in good health.

This chain uses TRBV19 with TRBJ2-7; D may be TRBD1 (5 bases). The CDR3 extends over 11 amino acids. V lost 10 bases to trimming and J lost 4 bases, with 11 bases between them. Per germline, CDR1 LNHDA and CDR2 SQIVND (reference sequence). DNA of the CDR3: TGTGCCACCTCCCAGGGTTACGAGCAGTACTTC. Its protein is CATSQGYEQYF.

The genes are TRBV19 and TRBJ2-3; D unresolved. Germline CDR1 LNHDA, CDR2 SQIVND (reference sequence). V lost 4 bases to trimming and J lost 2 bases, with 7 bases between them. The CDR3 runs 13 residues. The CDR3 region is CASSTFNTDTQYF. Written as DNA, the CDR3 is TGTGCCAGTAGTACGTTCAACACAGATACGCAGTATTTT.

V and J are TRBV5-1 and TRBJ2-7; 9 bases are a match to TRBD1. Germline V CDR1 and CDR2: SGHRS, YFSETQ. Losses at the gene ends were 6 bases for V and 5 bases for J; bases not matched to a gene: 15. There are 16 residues in the CDR3. The CDR3 here is CASTQSGGTGFHEQYF. CDR3 DNA sequence: TGCGCCAGCACCCAATCGGGTGGGACAGGGTTTCACGAGCAGTACTTC.

The gene calls are TRBV5-4 and TRBJ2-6; 8 bases fit TRBD1. Germline V gene lookup returns CDR1 SGHNT and CDR2 YYREEE (reference sequence). The CDR3 contains 19 residues. V lost 3 bases to trimming and J lost 1 base; unmatched junction nucleotides: 12. The CDR3 coding sequence is TGTGCCAGCAGCTCGACAGGGGCCAGAACCCCGTCTGGGGCCAACGTCCTGACTTTC. It translates to CASSSTGARTPSGANVLTF.

V gene TRBV19 combines with J gene TRBJ1-1; D may be TRBD1 (6 bases). V shed 2 bases and J shed 1 base, with 11 bases lying between them. Germline values: CDR1 LNHDA, CDR2 SQIVND (reference sequence). This CDR3 is built from 15 residues. DNA of the CDR3: TGTGCCAGTAGTATACTCCAGGGGACGAACACTGAAGCTTTCTTT. It specifies CASSILQGTNTEAFF.

This sequence joins TRBV27 and TRBJ2-3; D unclear. This CDR3 is 12 amino acids long. Trimming stripped 4 bases from V and 4 bases from J, with 6 bases between. The germline gives CDR1 MNHEY, CDR2 SMNVEV (reference sequence). CDR3 coding DNA: TGTGCCAGCAGTTCGATTCCAGATACGCAGTATTTT. Translation: CASSSIPDTQYF.

The chain is built from TRBV5-4 and TRBJ2-5, with 10 positions matching TRBD2. The V gene end was trimmed by 5 bases and the J gene end by 2 bases; junction bases not matched to a gene: 6. The CDR3 runs 15 residues. Per the germline V gene, CDR1 is SGHNT and CDR2 is YYREEE (reference sequence). The CDR3 region is CASRILAGRQETQYF. In nucleotides, the CDR3 is TGTGCCAGCAGAATACTAGCGGGAAGACAAGAGACCCAGTACTTC.

The J gene is TRBJ1-4, the V gene TRBV11-2; TRBD1 aligns across 7 bases. Germline-derived CDR1 and CDR2 are SGHAT and FQNNGV. CDR3 length equals 16 residues. V was pared by 2 bases and J by 7 bases, with 10 bases of the junction left unmatched. The CDR3: CASSLRGQRGSEKLFF. CDR3 nucleotide sequence: TGTGCCAGCAGCTTAAGGGGGCAGCGTGGGAGTGAAAAACTGTTTTTT.

The V gene is TRBV6-5, the J gene TRBJ1-3, with D tentatively TRBD1 (5 bases). This CDR3 comprises 13 residues. Looked up from germline, CDR1 is MNHEY and CDR2 is SVGAGI. Trimming took 6 bases from V and 4 from J, leaving 10 bases between them. This CDR3 reads CASRSTVGNTIYF. The DNA of the CDR3 is TGTGCCAGCAGGTCGACAGTCGGAAACACCATATATTTT.

This clone was recorded only once. The chain recombines TRBV9 with TRBJ1-3; D may be TRBD1 (5 bases). CDR3 size: 15 residues. V was clipped by 0 bases and J by 0 bases, with 7 bases between them. Germline CDR1 reads SGDLS; CDR2 reads YYNGEE. The CDR3 here is CASSVGGSSGNTIYF. CDR3 DNA: TGTGCCAGCAGCGTAGGGGGGTCCTCTGGAAACACCATATATTTT.

The chain carries TRBV18 and TRBJ2-3; tentatively, D is TRBD2 (5 bases). Trimming stripped 6 bases from V and 2 bases from J, with 15 bases between. CDR1 is KGHSH and CDR2 is LQKENI in the germline V gene. The CDR3 runs 15 residues. CDR3: CASSPGGGLTDTQYF. CDR3 sequence (DNA): TGTGCCAGCTCCCCAGGCGGTGGACTCACAGATACGCAGTATTTT.

The V and J genes are TRBV19 and TRBJ1-2; D is possibly TRBD1 (5 bases). V was trimmed by 3 bases and J by 4 bases, leaving 9 bases between them. CDR3 length equals 13 residues. Per the germline V gene, CDR1 is LNHDA and CDR2 is SQIVND (reference sequence). The CDR3 nucleotides read TGTGCCAGTAGTATCGGGGGAGGCTATGGCTACACCTTC. This translates into CASSIGGGYGYTF.

A single count supports this clone. The V call is TRBV29-1, the J call TRBJ1-1; TRBD1 is a possible D gene (5 bases). Germline V gene sequence: CDR1 SQVTM, CDR2 ANQGSEA. V was clipped by 5 bases and J by 0 bases, with 13 bases between them. The CDR3 runs to 14 residues. Written as DNA, the CDR3 is TGCAGCGTTACACCGGGACTGATGAACACTGAAGCTTTCTTT. It is translated as CSVTPGLMNTEAFF. Full variable domain (outside the CDR3, taken from reference TRBV29-1 and TRBJ1-1): SAVISQKPSRDICQRGTSLTIQCQVDSQVTMMFWYRQQPGQSLTLIATANQGSEATYESGFVIDKFPISRPNLTFSTLTVSNMSPEDSSIYLCSVTPGLMNTEAFFGQGTRLTVV.

This chain uses TRBV7-8 with TRBJ1-1; D may be TRBD1 (5 bases). The CDR3 totals 16 residues. Germline loops: CDR1 SGHVS, CDR2 FQNEAQ. Between the trimmed V and J ends, which lost 1 base and 4 bases, there was a span of 16 bases. CDR3 nucleotide sequence: TGTGCCAGCAGCTTAGATGGGTCAGGGAGAGGCACTGAAGCTTTCTTT. Encoded protein: CASSLDGSGRGTEAFF.

The genes are TRBV7-6 and TRBJ2-5, with 7 bases matching TRBD2. The trim removed 8 bases at V and 4 bases at J, leaving 16 bases unmatched. The CDR3 consists of 16 residues. Germline values: CDR1 SGHVS, CDR2 FNYEAQ. The CDR3 nucleotides read TGTGCCAGCCGGCAACGTCGAGCGGGGATTGGAGAGACCCAGTACTTC. The encoded protein is CASRQRRAGIGETQYF. Full variable domain (missing parts from reference TRBV7-6 and TRBJ2-5): GAGVSQSPRYKVTKRGQDVALRCDPISGHVSLYWYRQALGQGPEFLTYFNYEAQQDKSGLPNDRFSAERPEGSISTLTIQRTEQRDSAMYRCASRQRRAGIGETQYFGPGTRLLVL.

The gene calls are TRBV7-9 and TRBJ1-4, with D unresolved. The CDR3 has 15 residues. Germline CDR1 SEHNR, CDR2 FQNEAQ (reference sequence). The V end lost 5 bases, the J end lost 2 bases, and 12 bases lay between the germline ends. The CDR3 here is CASSPMGATNEKLFF. In nucleotides, the CDR3 is TGTGCCAGCAGCCCCATGGGCGCGACTAATGAAAAACTGTTTTTT.

This chain links TRBV7-3 with TRBJ1-2; tentative D call: TRBD1 (6 bases). CDR3 length: 15 amino acids. Germline V gene sequence: CDR1 SGHTA, CDR2 FQGTGA. V shed 1 base and J shed 7 bases, with 16 bases lying between them. The CDR3 here is CASSLNPVRGSGYTF. For the CDR3, the DNA is TGTGCCAGCAGCTTAAACCCGGTCAGGGGTTCTGGCTACACCTTC.

Concerning this clone: One end of the junction fails to match germline, which may point to a read error. The chain uses TRBV11-3 and TRBJ1-2, with 7 bases aligning to TRBD1. Per the germline V gene, CDR1 is SGHNT and CDR2 is YENEEA. The CDR3 is made up of 13 amino acids. CDR3 sequence: CASSSKRDSAAFF. The CDR3 nucleotides read TGTGCCAGCAGTTCAAAGCGGGACAGCGCGGCATTCTTC. The full variable domain, its missing parts supplied by reference TRBV11-3 and TRBJ1-2, is EAGVVQSPRYKIIEKKQPVAFWCNPISGHNTLYWYLQNLGQGPELLIRYENEEAVDDSQLPKDRFSAERLKGVDSTLKIQPAELGDSAVYLCASSSKRDSAAFFGSGTRLTVV.

This clone was found once. The chain recombines TRBV11-2 with TRBJ2-1, with D tentatively TRBD1 or TRBD2 (5 bases each). V lost 4 bases and J 2 bases, leaving 15 bases between the germline ends. In germline, CDR1 is SGHAT, CDR2 FQNNGV. This CDR3 has 16 residues. The CDR3 DNA is TGTGCCAGCAGCTGGGGCAGCGGCCGTGCCTACAATGAGCAGTTCTTC. Its protein product is CASSWGSGRAYNEQFF.

The chain links TRBV18 to TRBJ1-6, with D perhaps TRBD1 (5 bases). From germline, CDR1 is KGHSH and CDR2 LQKENI. The germline V and J ends were trimmed by 6 bases and 9 bases, with 15 bases remaining between them. The CDR3 is 14 amino acids. The CDR3, as DNA: TGTGCCAGCTCTCCCGGACCGGGGGGTTCACCCCTCCACTTT. It specifies CASSPGPGGSPLHF.

The chain has TRBV5-1 and TRBJ2-4; 7 nucleotides agree with TRBD2. CDR1 is SGHRS and CDR2 is YFSETQ in the germline V gene. The CDR3 is made up of 15 amino acids. Germline trimming cut 0 bases from V and 2 bases from J; bases unmatched to any gene: 2. This chain's CDR3 is CASSLDGGTKNIQYF. The DNA of the CDR3 is TGCGCCAGCAGCTTGGACGGGGGGACCAAAAACATTCAGTACTTC.

The chain carries TRBV28 and TRBJ1-1, with 8 positions matching TRBD1. From germline, CDR1 is MDHEN and CDR2 SYDVKM. The CDR3 spans 13 residues. V shed 5 bases, J shed 14 bases, and the junction held 13 bases outside the gene matches. CDR3 nucleotides: TGTGCCAGCAGTATCTATAGGACAGGGTCGGGCTTCTTT. As protein: CASSIYRTGSGFF.

This chain links TRBV21-1 with TRBJ1-5. TRBV21-1 is described as a pseudogene. The CDR3 is 16 amino acids. The CDR3 region is CASSERRIYSNQPQHF. CDR3 in DNA: TGTGCCAGCAGCGAAAGAAGGATCTATAGCAATCAGCCCCAGCATTTT.

This chain joins TRBV2 and TRBJ2-2, with 7 bases matching TRBD1. The CDR3 sequence is 14 residues long. The junction had 7 bases not matched to a gene; V was cut back by 6 bases and J by 6 bases. Germline V gene sequence: CDR1 SNHLY, CDR2 FYNNEI. This chain's CDR3 is CASRSMTGPGELFF. The CDR3 bases are TGTGCCAGCAGATCCATGACAGGGCCCGGGGAGCTGTTTTTT.

The rearrangement uses TRBV24-1 and TRBJ2-7, with D possibly matching TRBD2 (5 bases). V lost 4 bases and J 7 bases, leaving 10 bases between the germline ends. Germline loops: CDR1 KGHDR, CDR2 SFDVKD. The CDR3 length is 12 residues. This chain's CDR3 is CATSEAGGEQYF. CDR3 nucleotide sequence: TGTGCCACCAGTGAGGCGGGCGGGGAGCAGTACTTC.

This clone appeared once. The V gene is TRBV19, the J gene TRBJ1-5; a possible D gene is TRBD1 (5 bases). Trimming pared 4 bases from V and 2 bases from J, leaving 12 bases between. This CDR3 has 15 amino acids. Germline assignment: CDR1 LNHDA and CDR2 SQIVND (reference sequence). CDR3 amino acids: CASSREGTGNQPQHF. CDR3 nucleotides: TGTGCCAGTAGTAGAGAGGGGACGGGCAATCAGCCCCAGCATTTT.

V and J are TRBV12-3 or TRBV12-4 and TRBJ1-2; 7 nucleotides align to TRBD1. J was trimmed by 4 bases and V by 8 bases; bases with no gene match: 4. The CDR3 runs to 12 residues. The CDR3 here is CASSRQGYGYTF. The CDR3 nucleotides read TGTGCCAGCTCGAGACAGGGCTATGGCTACACCTTC.

V and J are TRBV3-1 (or the pseudogene TRBV3-2) and TRBJ2-7, with a weak D call TRBD1 (6 bases). V dropped 0 bases and J dropped 2 bases, with 11 bases sitting between them. Germline loops: CDR1 LGHDT, CDR2 YNNKEL (reference sequence). The CDR3 has 15 residues. This CDR3 reads CASSQDPGQTYEQYF. The CDR3 DNA follows: TGTGCCAGCAGCCAAGATCCCGGACAGACCTACGAGCAGTACTTC.

This chain links TRBV29-1 with TRBJ1-1, with 7 bases identical to TRBD1. In germline, CDR1 is SQVTM, CDR2 ANQGSEA. Unmatched junction bases numbered 6, after V lost 8 bases and J lost 3 bases. CDR3 size: 12 residues. The CDR3: CSSRQGDTEAFF. CDR3 coding DNA: TGCAGCTCACGACAGGGAGACACTGAAGCTTTCTTT.

J is TRBJ2-6 and V is TRBV3-1 (or the pseudogene TRBV3-2); D assignment may be TRBD1 or TRBD2 (5 bases each). Per germline, CDR1 LGHDT and CDR2 YNNKEL (reference sequence). V lost 0 bases, J lost 0 bases, and 9 bases lay in between. This CDR3 contains 17 residues. CDR3 in DNA: TGTGCCAGCAGCCAAGAATCAGGGAGCTCTGGGGCCAACGTCCTGACTTTC. Translated, it gives CASSQESGSSGANVLTF.

V gene TRBV12-3 or TRBV12-4 combines with J gene TRBJ1-2; weak D call: TRBD1 (5 bases). V dropped 6 bases and J dropped 8 bases, with 16 bases sitting between them. The CDR3 sequence is 13 residues long. CDR3 coding DNA: TGTGCCAGCAGCGTCGGGGGGACGGGAGGCTACACCTTC. This translates into CASSVGGTGGYTF.

This clone was seen just once. The chain recombines TRBV7-2 with TRBJ1-6; 9 bases are a match to TRBD1. J gave up 7 bases and V 5 bases, and 3 bases lay outside the gene matches. The CDR3 has 14 amino acids. CDR1 is SGHTA, CDR2 FQGNSA, per germline. CDR3 DNA: TGTGCCAGCAGCAGACAGGGGGGGAATTCACCCCTCCACTTT. Amino acids: CASSRQGGNSPLHF.